The 9 T cell receptor beta chains given below trace back to one sample, sequenced in a study of Ad26.COV2.S vaccination and SARS-CoV-2 variants. The sample's treatment: some 20 received Ad26.COV2.S at low or high dose, single or two shots; roughly five received placebo; per-sample allocation not given. The samples were gathered on day 63 after the first injection of vaccine or placebo. Repertoires were generated with immunoSEQ multiplex PCR, while TCRdb's copy carries only in-frame clones and drops some. The top ten clones hold about 10% of a sample with about 350,000 clones, 75% to 90% of them seen once. Specimen: peripheral blood, collected in a trial of Ad26.COV2.S vaccine versus placebo. The receptors shown here come from a person between 18 and 59 years old who received the Ad26.COV2.S COVID-19 vaccine or a placebo.

With regard to this clone: Different DNA sequences within this sample yield the same CDR3. The CDR3 spells CASSQATTGFSGNTIYF. In DNA form, the CDR3 reads TGCGCCAGCAGCCAAGCCACGACCGGTTTCTCTGGAAACACCATATATTTT. This chain uses TRBV4-1 with TRBJ1-3; D uncertain. Germline V CDR1 and CDR2: MGHRA, YSYEKL. The V gene lost 1 base and the J gene lost 0 bases, with 13 bases spanning the gap. The length of the CDR3 is 17 residues.

J is TRBJ1-1 and V is TRBV28; D unclear. The CDR3 loop spans 17 amino acids. Germline V gives CDR1 MDHEN, CDR2 SYDVKM. Trimming removed 2 bases from V and 1 base from J, with 17 bases in between. The DNA of the CDR3 is TGTGCCAGCAGTTTACGCACGGTCGGGCTTAGGAACACTGAAGCTTTCTTT. Its translation is CASSLRTVGLRNTEAFF.

The chain uses TRBV3-1 (or the pseudogene TRBV3-2) and TRBJ2-3, with 7 bases matching TRBD2. Germline V gene sequence: CDR1 LGHDT, CDR2 YNNKEL (reference sequence). The CDR3 spans 17 residues. Unmatched junction bases numbered 9, after V lost 0 bases and J lost 3 bases. DNA for the CDR3: TGTGCCAGCAGCCAAGAAATTGGGGAGCGGGGAACAGATACGCAGTATTTT. It specifies CASSQEIGERGTDTQYF.

CDR3 nucleotide sequence: TGTGCCAGCAGTTACGGTGGAGGGTACACTGAAGCTTTCTTT. Translation: CASSYGGGYTEAFF. The chain joins TRBV6-6 to TRBJ1-1, with unresolved D. V gave up 2 bases and J gave up 3 bases, with 10 bases separating them. CDR1 and CDR2 (germline): MNHNY, SVGAGI (reference sequence). CDR3 size: 14 residues.

The chain recombines TRBV18 with TRBJ2-3, with 10 bases that match TRBD2. The V segment lost 3 bases and the J segment 2 bases; nucleotides outside the gene matches: 14. The germline V gene has CDR1 KGHSH and CDR2 LQKENI. The CDR3 spans 19 residues. CDR3 residues: CASSPILAGNEFYTDTQYF. The CDR3 DNA reads TGTGCCAGCTCACCGATACTAGCGGGAAACGAATTCTACACAGATACGCAGTATTTT.

A word on this clone: This specimen includes other DNA sequences encoding the same CDR3. The chain uses TRBV28 and TRBJ1-1, with 7 positions matching TRBD1. The V and J ends lost 6 bases and 1 base, in that order; junction bases with no gene match: 5. CDR3 length equals 14 residues. The germline V gene encodes CDR1 MDHEN and CDR2 SYDVKM. The CDR3 spells CASSWTGENTEAFF. The CDR3, as DNA: TGTGCCAGCAGCTGGACAGGCGAGAACACTGAAGCTTTCTTT.

The V call is TRBV7-6, the J call TRBJ2-2; 11 nucleotides line up with TRBD1. V lost 7 bases and J lost 7; bases outside the gene matches: 11. Germline V gene data show CDR1 as SGHVS and CDR2 as FNYEAQ. The CDR3 sequence is 16 residues long. CDR3: CASTIHGTGGFGELFF. In DNA, the CDR3 is TGTGCCAGCACCATCCATGGGACAGGGGGTTTCGGGGAGCTGTTTTTT.

V usage is TRBV5-1 and J usage is TRBJ1-4; D is unresolved. The CDR3 loop spans 13 amino acids. CDR1 and CDR2 (germline): SGHRS, YFSETQ. Trimming stripped 0 bases from V and 5 bases from J, with 5 bases between. The CDR3 spells CASSLAINEKLFF. CDR3 bases: TGCGCCAGCAGCTTGGCCATAAATGAAAAACTGTTTTTT.

The rearrangement joins TRBV6-2 or TRBV6-3 to TRBJ2-5; no clear D. Germline CDR1 and CDR2: MNHEY and SVGEGT. The CDR3 totals 15 residues. The V end was cut by 2 bases, the J end by 4 bases, with 14 bases between. The CDR3: CASSYRPSRGETQYF. Written as DNA, the CDR3 is TGTGCCAGCAGTTACCGTCCGTCACGAGGAGAGACCCAGTACTTC.